The T cell receptor (beta chain) described here comes from a study of graft-versus-host responses after intestinal transplantation. Unmatched junction bases numbered 5, after V lost 2 bases and J lost 5 bases. The germline V gene encodes CDR1 SGHRS and CDR2 YFSETQ. The CDR3 totals 16 residues. Notes on this clone: Its antigen remains unidentified.

Sequenced by immunoSEQ multiplex PCR; TCRdb stores in-frame clones only, minus some. The data contain about 94,000 clones, around nine tenths of them singletons. The rearrangement joins TRBV5-1 to TRBJ2-7; 15 bases match TRBD2. This receptor was identified in a human donor who received an intestinal transplant. The sequencing used unstimulated CD8+ T cells sorted from spleen or lymph node cells, collected before intestinal transplant. CDR3 amino acids: CASSFWTSGGANEQYF. In nucleotides, the CDR3 is TGCGCCAGCAGCTTTTGGACTAGCGGGGGGGCCAACGAGCAGTACTTC.